The rows below give T cell receptor beta chains drawn from one sample of a study of shared clonotypes between healthy human individuals. Sequencing used immunoSEQ multiplex PCR; TCRdb keeps in-frame clones, though not all of them. The sample holds some 2.4 million clones, approximately 93% seen once. Sequencing input: naive CD4+ T cells from PBMCs. Receptors were obtained from a man aged 18-30 years in good health. Some clones in this sample may be carry-over from other donors' samples. Each CDR3 is given with its conserved first and last residue. The order of the fields is CDR3 DNA, CDR3 protein, D gene, V gene, J gene, clone size. D genes are given only for firm matches. The size of a clone is reported for some rows only, either as once, few or many, or as a class for expanded clones.

CDR3nt: TGTGCCAGCTCACCACCGACCGGGAGGGCTAACAATGAGCAGTTCTTC; CDR3aa: CASSPPTGRANNEQFF; d_gene: TRBD2; v_gene: TRBV18; j_gene: TRBJ2-1; abundance: NA
CDR3nt: TGTGCCAGCAGCTCATTGACAGCATCTGGAAACACCATATATTTT; CDR3aa: CASSSLTASGNTIYF; d_gene: NA; v_gene: TRBV11-2; j_gene: TRBJ1-3; abundance: NA
CDR3nt: TGTGCCAGCAGCTTAGGTGGGGCGGGAGGTTCCCATGAGCAGTTCTTC; CDR3aa: CASSLGGAGGSHEQFF; d_gene: TRBD2; v_gene: TRBV7-3; j_gene: TRBJ2-1; abundance: NA
CDR3nt: TGTGCCAGCAGCGAGGGACTAGCGGGAGGCTCGGAGCAGTTCTTC; CDR3aa: CASSEGLAGGSEQFF; d_gene: TRBD2; v_gene: TRBV11-3; j_gene: TRBJ2-1; abundance: NA
CDR3nt: TGTGCCAGCAGCGCCGGACCGCACCAAGAGACCCAGTACTTC; CDR3aa: CASSAGPHQETQYF; d_gene: NA; v_gene: TRBV9; j_gene: TRBJ2-5; abundance: NA
CDR3nt: TGTGCCAGCAGAAATAGCCGACAGGGGGAAAATCAGCCCCAGCATTTT; CDR3aa: CASRNSRQGENQPQHF; d_gene: TRBD1; v_gene: TRBV6-6; j_gene: TRBJ1-5; abundance: NA
CDR3nt: TGTGCCAGCAGCTTAGATCTAGAGACCCAGTACTTC; CDR3aa: CASSLDLETQYF; d_gene: NA; v_gene: TRBV7-2; j_gene: TRBJ2-5; abundance: NA
CDR3nt: TGTGCCAGCAGTCCCGGATTACCTGGGACTGAAGCTTTCTTT; CDR3aa: CASSPGLPGTEAFF; d_gene: NA; v_gene: TRBV6-5; j_gene: TRBJ1-1; abundance: NA
CDR3nt: TGTGCCAGCAGTGGAGACTCCCCAGATACGCAGTATTTT; CDR3aa: CASSGDSPDTQYF; d_gene: NA; v_gene: TRBV6-4; j_gene: TRBJ2-3; abundance: NA
CDR3nt: TGCGCCAGCAGCTTGAGTGAGGGGACCGCAGCTAATGAAAAACTGTTTTTT; CDR3aa: CASSLSEGTAANEKLFF; d_gene: NA; v_gene: TRBV5-1; j_gene: TRBJ1-4; abundance: NA
CDR3nt: TGTGCCAGCAGCCAAGATCTGAGGACAGGGGAATCCACTGAAGCTTTCTTT; CDR3aa: CASSQDLRTGESTEAFF; d_gene: TRBD1; v_gene: TRBV4-2; j_gene: TRBJ1-1; abundance: few
CDR3nt: TGTGCCAGCAGCGTAGAGATCCCTGCAGATACGCAGTATTTT; CDR3aa: CASSVEIPADTQYF; d_gene: NA; v_gene: TRBV9; j_gene: TRBJ2-3; abundance: NA